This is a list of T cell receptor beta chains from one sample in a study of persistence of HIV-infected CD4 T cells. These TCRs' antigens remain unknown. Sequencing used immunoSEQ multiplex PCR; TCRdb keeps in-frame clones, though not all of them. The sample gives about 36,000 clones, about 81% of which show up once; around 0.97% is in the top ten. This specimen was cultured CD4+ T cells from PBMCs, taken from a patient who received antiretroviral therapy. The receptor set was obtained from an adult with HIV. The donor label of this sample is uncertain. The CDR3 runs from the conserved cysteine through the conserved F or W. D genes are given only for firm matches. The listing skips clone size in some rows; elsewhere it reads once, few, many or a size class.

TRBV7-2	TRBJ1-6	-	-	CASSLAAGNSPLHF	TGTGCCAGCAGCTTGGCGGCTGGGAATTCACCCCTCCACTTT
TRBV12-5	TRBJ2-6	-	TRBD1	CASGLVIRDRGLSGANVLTF	TGTGCTAGTGGTTTGGTGATCCGGGACAGGGGTCTCTCTGGGGCCAACGTCCTGACTTTC
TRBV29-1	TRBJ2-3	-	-	CSVLYTDTQYF	TGCAGCGTCCTATACACAGATACGCAGTATTTT
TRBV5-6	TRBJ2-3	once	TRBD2	CASSTGLANTDTQYF	TGTGCCAGCAGCACAGGACTAGCAAACACAGATACGCAGTATTTT
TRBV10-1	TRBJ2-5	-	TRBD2	CASSASGGIGETQYF	TGCGCCAGCAGTGCCAGCGGGGGGATCGGGGAGACCCAGTACTTC
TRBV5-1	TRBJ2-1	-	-	CASSPGPFSSYNEQFF	TGCGCCAGCAGCCCGGGGCCATTTAGCTCCTATAATGAGCAGTTCTTC
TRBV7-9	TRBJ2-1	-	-	CASSLLGPNEQFF	TGTGCCAGCAGCCTACTAGGTCCTAATGAGCAGTTCTTC
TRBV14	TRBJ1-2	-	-	CASSQEVANYGYTF	TGTGCCAGCAGCCAAGAGGTCGCGAACTATGGCTACACCTTC
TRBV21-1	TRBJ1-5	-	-	CASSRTGGNQPQHF	TGTGCCAGCAGCAGGACAGGGGGAAATCAGCCCCAGCATTTT
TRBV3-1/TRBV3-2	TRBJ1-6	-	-	CASSRVGGLYNSPLHF	TGTGCCAGCAGCAGGGTAGGAGGGCTCTATAATTCACCCCTCCACTTT
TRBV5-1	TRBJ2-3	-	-	CASQSGNTDTQYF	TGCGCCAGCCAGTCGGGTAACACAGATACGCAGTATTTT
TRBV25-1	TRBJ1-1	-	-	CASSGRADTEAFF	TGTGCCAGCAGTGGACGGGCGGACACTGAAGCTTTCTTT
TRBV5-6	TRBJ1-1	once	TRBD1	CASSRNRGNTEAFF	TGTGCCAGCAGCCGAAACAGGGGGAACACTGAAGCTTTCTTT
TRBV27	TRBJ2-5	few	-	CASSSGTRAEAYF	TGTGCCAGCAGTTCAGGCACAAGGGCTGAGGCGTACTTC
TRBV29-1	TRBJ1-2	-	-	CSVAMGAGGYTF	TGCAGCGTTGCTATGGGGGCTGGTGGCTACACCTTC
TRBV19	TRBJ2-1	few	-	CASSMRRGDEQFF	TGTGCCAGTAGTATGAGACGGGGCGATGAGCAGTTCTTC
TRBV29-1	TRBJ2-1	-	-	CSVESGYNEQFF	TGCAGCGTTGAATCAGGCTACAATGAGCAGTTCTTC
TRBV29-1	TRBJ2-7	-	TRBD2	CSVGWGGSYEQYF	TGCAGCGTTGGTTGGGGGGGCTCCTACGAGCAGTACTTC
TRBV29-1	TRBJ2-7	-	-	CSVEDQTGRYEQYF	TGCAGCGTTGAAGATCAAACGGGTAGATACGAGCAGTACTTC
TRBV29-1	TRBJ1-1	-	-	CSVDPGGTTEAFF	TGCAGCGTTGACCCTGGGGGCACCACTGAAGCTTTCTTT
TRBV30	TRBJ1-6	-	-	CAFARDVGSPLHF	TGTGCCTTCGCCCGGGACGTTGGTTCACCCCTCCACTTT
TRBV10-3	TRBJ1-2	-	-	CAISEESRADYGYTF	TGTGCCATCAGTGAGGAGTCGCGGGCCGACTATGGCTACACCTTC
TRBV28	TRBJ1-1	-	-	CASSYGSTLMLNTEAFF	TGTGCCAGCAGTTACGGGTCGACTCTGATGTTGAACACTGAAGCTTTCTTT
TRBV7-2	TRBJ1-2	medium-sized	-	CASNQLLGTEYGYTF	TGTGCCAGCAACCAACTACTGGGGACCGAGTATGGCTACACCTTC
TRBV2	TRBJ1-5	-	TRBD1	CASSQHRGRNQPQHF	TGTGCCAGCAGTCAGCACAGGGGTCGCAATCAGCCCCAGCATTTT
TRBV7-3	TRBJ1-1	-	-	CASSLIAGAGTEAFF	TGTGCCAGCAGCTTAATCGCAGGGGCTGGCACTGAAGCTTTCTTT
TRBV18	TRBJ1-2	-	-	CASSPGQGDPYTF	TGTGCCAGCTCACCAGGCCAGGGTGATCCCTACACCTTC
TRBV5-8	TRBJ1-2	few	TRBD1	CASSLEGTGSDYGYTF	TGTGCCAGCAGCTTGGAGGGGACAGGTTCGGACTATGGCTACACCTTC
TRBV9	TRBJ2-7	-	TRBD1	CASSPLGQDYEQYF	TGTGCCAGCAGTCCATTGGGACAGGACTACGAGCAGTACTTC
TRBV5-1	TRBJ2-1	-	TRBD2	CASRLAGVYEQFF	TGCGCCAGCCGACTAGCGGGGGTCTATGAGCAGTTCTTC
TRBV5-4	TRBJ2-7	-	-	CASSSPFRSYEQYF	TGTGCCAGCAGCTCGCCCTTCAGGTCCTACGAGCAGTACTTC
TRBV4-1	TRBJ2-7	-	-	CASSQSPRQLLREQYF	TGCGCCAGCAGCCAAAGCCCTCGACAGTTACTCCGCGAGCAGTACTTC
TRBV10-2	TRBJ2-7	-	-	CASSEQSVYEQYF	TGCGCCAGCAGTGAGCAATCTGTGTACGAGCAGTACTTC
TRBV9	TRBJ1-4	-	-	CASSPTVANEKLFF	TGTGCCAGCAGCCCCACGGTGGCTAATGAAAAACTGTTTTTT
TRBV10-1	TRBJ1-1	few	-	CASSDGGLRTEAFF	TGCGCCAGCAGTGACGGGGGCCTGCGTACTGAAGCTTTCTTT
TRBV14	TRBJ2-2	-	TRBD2	CASSQALLAGTGELFF	TGTGCCAGCAGCCAAGCGCTTCTAGCGGGAACCGGGGAGCTGTTTTTT
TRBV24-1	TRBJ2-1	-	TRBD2	CATSERAGGINEQFF	TGTGCCACCAGTGAAAGAGCGGGGGGGATCAATGAGCAGTTCTTC
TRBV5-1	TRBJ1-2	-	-	CASSAGPHYGYTF	TGCGCCAGCAGCGCGGGTCCCCACTATGGCTACACCTTC
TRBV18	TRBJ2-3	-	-	CASSYQVRGPADTQYF	TGTGCCAGCTCGTACCAGGTACGGGGTCCGGCAGATACGCAGTATTTT
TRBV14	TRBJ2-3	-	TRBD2	CASSLASGVSTDTQYF	TGTGCCAGCAGCCTGGCTAGCGGGGTCAGCACAGATACGCAGTATTTT
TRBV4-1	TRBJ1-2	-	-	CASTPTGLILGYTF	TGCGCCAGCACCCCGACGGGGCTTATTCTTGGCTACACCTTC
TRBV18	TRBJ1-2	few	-	CASSLSRPLPTNEGGYTF	TGTGCCAGCTCACTATCAAGACCCCTACCTACCAACGAGGGTGGCTACACCTTC
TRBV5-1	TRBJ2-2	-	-	CASSFPQAQNTGELFF	TGCGCCAGCAGCTTTCCTCAGGCCCAGAACACCGGGGAGCTGTTTTTT
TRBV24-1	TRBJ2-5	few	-	CATSGARAGETQYF	TGTGCCACCAGTGGGGCGCGGGCCGGGGAGACCCAGTACTTC
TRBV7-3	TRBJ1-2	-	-	CASSLMGTSTFGYGYTF	TGTGCCAGCAGCTTAATGGGGACGTCGACTTTTGGGTATGGCTACACCTTC
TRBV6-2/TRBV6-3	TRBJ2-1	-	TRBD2	CASSPLAGGPHNEQFF	TGTGCCAGCAGCCCCCTAGCGGGGGGGCCCCACAATGAGCAGTTCTTC
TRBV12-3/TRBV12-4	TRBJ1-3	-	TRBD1	CASSLTGINTIYF	TGTGCCAGCAGTTTGACAGGGATAAACACCATATATTTT
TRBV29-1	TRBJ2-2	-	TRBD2	CSVVAVPGGAGELFF	TGCAGCGTTGTTGCTGTACCGGGGGGGGCCGGGGAGCTGTTTTTT
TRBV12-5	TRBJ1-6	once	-	CASGPETANSPLHF	TGTGCTAGTGGTCCCGAGACGGCGAATTCACCCCTCCACTTT
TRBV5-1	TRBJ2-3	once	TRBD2	CASSLHKTSFGTDTQYF	TGCGCCAGCAGCCTTCATAAGACTAGCTTCGGGACAGATACGCAGTATTTT
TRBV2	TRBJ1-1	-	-	CASSEAKGKTTEAFF	TGTGCCAGCAGTGAAGCAAAGGGAAAGACCACTGAAGCTTTCTTT
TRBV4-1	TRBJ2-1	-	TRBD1	CASSQVDMGQIGYNEQFF	TGCGCCAGCAGCCAAGTGGATATGGGACAGATAGGCTACAATGAGCAGTTCTTC
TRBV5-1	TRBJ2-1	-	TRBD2	CASSFAGGGGAGNEQFF	TGCGCCAGCAGCTTCGCGGGCGGCGGGGGGGCAGGCAATGAGCAGTTCTTC
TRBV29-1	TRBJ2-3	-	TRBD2	CSLGLGVSTDTQYF	TGCAGCTTGGGACTAGGCGTCAGCACAGATACGCAGTATTTT